Below, one T cell receptor (beta chain) is given with its context. What it binds is not known. This sample is part of a study of early stage breast cancer tumors. Study-wide context: Most invasive tumors, about 75% of the 16, were ER+/PR+/HER2-.

Each sample had two DNA replicates, roughly 0.48 ug blood or 1.5 ug tissue. Clones were sequenced by immunoSEQ multiplex PCR, and TCRdb holds only the in-frame ones, with some missing. Of about 46,000 clones in the sample, 78% were seen once. CDR3 size: 16 residues. Trimming cost V 1 base and J 0 bases, with 13 bases left between them. Germline V gene data show CDR1 as MGHRA and CDR2 as YSYEKL. Study-level results: Compared with adjacent normal breast tissue, tumors showed roughly 2.5-fold greater T cell density and higher clonality. Enriched TCRB sequences shared across patients were mostly commonly generated sequences.

This chain links TRBV4-1 with TRBJ2-7, with TRBD2 as a possible D gene (5 bases). The receptor comes from a person aged 40 to 49 with breast cancer. The sample taken for sequencing was blood. The CDR3, as DNA: TGCGCCAGCAGCCAAGTAGGACTGGCAAGCTCCTACGAGCAGTACTTC. It translates to CASSQVGLASSYEQYF.